A selection of T cell receptor beta chains follows, all from one sample in a study of regulatory T cells in long-lasting Graves disease. TCRdb processed the multiplex PCR reads anew with MiXCR; each CDR3 protein has one entry. The data contain approximately 470,000 distinct CDR3 sequences, about 16% of them singletons. These data also formed part of another study, on T cells in Graves' hyperthyroidism and ophthalmopathy.

Sequenced here: peripheral blood mononuclear cells (PBMCs), sampled at new diagnosis, from a patient treated with antithyroid drugs. Source of these receptors: a middle-aged man with Graves disease. Each CDR3 is given with its conserved first and last residue. A D gene is named only where the DNA matches it firmly. Size is omitted from some rows. Given values are once, few, many or a class for expanded clones.

V gene: TRBV29-1; CDR3 length: 13; J gene: TRBJ1-4; clone size: few; D gene: NA; CDR3 protein: CSAQQSGPEKLFF; CDR3 DNA: TGCAGCGCACAGCAATCCGGTCCTGAAAAACTGTTTTTT
V gene: TRBV5-1; CDR3 length: 16; J gene: TRBJ2-1; clone size: many; D gene: TRBD2; CDR3 protein: CASSLFSGRNHNEQFF; CDR3 DNA: TGCGCCAGCAGCTTGTTCAGCGGGAGGAATCACAATGAGCAGTTCTTC
V gene: TRBV3-1; CDR3 length: 14; J gene: TRBJ2-7; clone size: many; D gene: NA; CDR3 protein: CASSQGSGGYEQYF; CDR3 DNA: TGTGCCAGCAGCCAAGGTTCCGGGGGCTACGAGCAGTACTTC
V gene: TRBV6-1; CDR3 length: 14; J gene: TRBJ1-5; clone size: many; D gene: TRBD1; CDR3 protein: CASSGQGVGQPQHF; CDR3 DNA: TGTGCCAGCAGCGGACAGGGGGTAGGTCAGCCCCAGCATTTT
V gene: TRBV6-1; CDR3 length: 16; J gene: TRBJ2-7; clone size: many; D gene: NA; CDR3 protein: CASSPGQAGGTYEQYF; CDR3 DNA: TGTGCCAGCAGTCCCGGCCAGGCTGGGGGTACGTACGAGCAGTACTTC
V gene: TRBV20-1; CDR3 length: 15; J gene: TRBJ2-1; clone size: many; D gene: TRBD2; CDR3 protein: CSAVDRKREGFEQFF; CDR3 DNA: TGCAGTGCTGTTGACCGGAAGCGGGAGGGCTTTGAGCAGTTCTTC
V gene: TRBV7-3; CDR3 length: 16; J gene: TRBJ2-1; clone size: many; D gene: TRBD1; CDR3 protein: CASSLPGTGSYNEQFF; CDR3 DNA: TGTGCCAGCAGCTTACCTGGGACAGGGTCCTACAATGAGCAGTTCTTC
V gene: TRBV14; CDR3 length: 15; J gene: TRBJ2-7; clone size: few; D gene: NA; CDR3 protein: CASSHPRRTGYEQYF; CDR3 DNA: TGTGCCAGCAGCCACCCCCGGCGGACCGGCTACGAGCAGTACTTC
V gene: TRBV5-1; CDR3 length: 18; J gene: TRBJ2-7; clone size: many; D gene: TRBD2; CDR3 protein: CASSLVVIGTSVGNEQYF; CDR3 DNA: TGCGCCAGCAGCTTGGTGGTGATTGGGACTAGCGTGGGGAACGAGCAGTACTTC
V gene: TRBV7-3; CDR3 length: 16; J gene: TRBJ2-3; clone size: NA; D gene: TRBD2; CDR3 protein: CASSLKREGRVDTQYF; CDR3 DNA: TGTGCCAGCAGCCTAAAGCGGGAGGGCCGCGTTGATACGCAGTATTTT
V gene: TRBV12-3/TRBV12-4; CDR3 length: 17; J gene: TRBJ2-5; clone size: few; D gene: TRBD1; CDR3 protein: CASSFSRTGVPMSPQYF; CDR3 DNA: TGTGCCAGCAGTTTCAGCCGAACAGGGGTGCCCATGTCGCCCCAGTACTTC
V gene: TRBV2; CDR3 length: 17; J gene: TRBJ2-4; clone size: NA; D gene: NA; CDR3 protein: CASRPGTGSGRADIQYF; CDR3 DNA: TGTGCCAGCAGGCCCGGGACAGGGAGCGGGAGGGCCGACATTCAGTACTTC
V gene: TRBV29-1; CDR3 length: 15; J gene: TRBJ2-1; clone size: few; D gene: NA; CDR3 protein: CSGRGSIEFYNEQFF; CDR3 DNA: TGCAGCGGGAGGGGGTCGATAGAGTTCTACAATGAGCAGTTCTTC
V gene: TRBV9; CDR3 length: 14; J gene: TRBJ2-3; clone size: many; D gene: NA; CDR3 protein: CASSASGGTDTQYF; CDR3 DNA: TGTGCCAGCAGCGCCTCGGGAGGCACAGATACGCAGTATTTT
V gene: TRBV27; CDR3 length: 12; J gene: TRBJ2-1; clone size: NA; D gene: NA; CDR3 protein: CASRWRGTEQFF; CDR3 DNA: TGTGCCAGCAGATGGAGGGGGACAGAGCAGTTCTTC
V gene: TRBV2; CDR3 length: 15; J gene: TRBJ1-5; clone size: many; D gene: TRBD1; CDR3 protein: CASSDPGQGNQPQHF; CDR3 DNA: TGTGCCAGCAGTGATCCAGGACAGGGGAATCAGCCCCAGCATTTT
V gene: TRBV5-8; CDR3 length: 14; J gene: TRBJ1-1; clone size: many; D gene: TRBD1; CDR3 protein: CASSVPGDRGTAFF; CDR3 DNA: TGTGCCAGCAGCGTACCGGGGGACAGGGGGACAGCTTTCTTT
V gene: TRBV6-1; CDR3 length: 11; J gene: TRBJ2-7; clone size: many; D gene: NA; CDR3 protein: CASKISYEQYF; CDR3 DNA: TGTGCCAGCAAGATTTCCTACGAGCAGTACTTC
V gene: TRBV12-3/TRBV12-4; CDR3 length: 14; J gene: TRBJ2-7; clone size: NA; D gene: TRBD2; CDR3 protein: CASRPAGGLGEQYF; CDR3 DNA: TGTGCCAGCAGACCAGCGGGAGGGCTTGGCGAGCAGTACTTC
V gene: TRBV29-1; CDR3 length: 16; J gene: TRBJ2-7; clone size: few; D gene: TRBD1; CDR3 protein: CSVEDTGTGELYEQYF; CDR3 DNA: TGCAGCGTTGAAGACACCGGGACAGGGGAGCTCTACGAGCAGTACTTC
V gene: TRBV24-1; CDR3 length: 13; J gene: TRBJ1-1; clone size: few; D gene: NA; CDR3 protein: CATRGPGHAEAFF; CDR3 DNA: TGTGCCACCAGAGGCCCCGGGCATGCTGAAGCTTTCTTT
V gene: TRBV5-1; CDR3 length: 12; J gene: TRBJ2-1; clone size: many; D gene: TRBD1; CDR3 protein: CASSTRGNEQFF; CDR3 DNA: TGCGCCAGCAGCACCAGGGGGAATGAGCAGTTCTTC
V gene: TRBV6-2/TRBV6-3; CDR3 length: 15; J gene: TRBJ2-7; clone size: many; D gene: TRBD2; CDR3 protein: CASSEGLAGVYEQYF; CDR3 DNA: TGTGCCAGCAGCGAGGGGTTAGCGGGGGTTTACGAGCAGTACTTC
V gene: TRBV28; CDR3 length: 16; J gene: TRBJ2-7; clone size: many; D gene: TRBD1; CDR3 protein: CASSFRRTGVSYEQYF; CDR3 DNA: TGTGCCAGCAGTTTTAGGCGGACAGGGGTATCTTACGAGCAGTACTTC
V gene: TRBV30; CDR3 length: 13; J gene: TRBJ1-1; clone size: many; D gene: NA; CDR3 protein: CAWSWDSNTEAFF; CDR3 DNA: TGTGCCTGGAGTTGGGACTCGAACACTGAAGCTTTCTTT
V gene: TRBV11-3; CDR3 length: 15; J gene: TRBJ2-2; clone size: many; D gene: NA; CDR3 protein: CASSLARGLRLELFF; CDR3 DNA: TGTGCCAGCAGCTTAGCCAGGGGCCTCCGTCTGGAGCTGTTTTTT
V gene: TRBV24-1; CDR3 length: 16; J gene: TRBJ2-3; clone size: many; D gene: TRBD2; CDR3 protein: CATTRRGGSSTDTQYF; CDR3 DNA: TGTGCCACCACAAGACGAGGCGGGAGCAGCACAGATACGCAGTATTTT
V gene: TRBV5-1; CDR3 length: 11; J gene: TRBJ2-2; clone size: NA; D gene: NA; CDR3 protein: CASSSGQQLFF; CDR3 DNA: TGCGCCAGCAGCTCGGGACAACAGCTGTTTTTT
V gene: TRBV27; CDR3 length: 13; J gene: TRBJ1-5; clone size: NA; D gene: NA; CDR3 protein: CASAGILNQPQHF; CDR3 DNA: TGTGCCAGCGCTGGGATCCTCAATCAGCCCCAGCATTTT